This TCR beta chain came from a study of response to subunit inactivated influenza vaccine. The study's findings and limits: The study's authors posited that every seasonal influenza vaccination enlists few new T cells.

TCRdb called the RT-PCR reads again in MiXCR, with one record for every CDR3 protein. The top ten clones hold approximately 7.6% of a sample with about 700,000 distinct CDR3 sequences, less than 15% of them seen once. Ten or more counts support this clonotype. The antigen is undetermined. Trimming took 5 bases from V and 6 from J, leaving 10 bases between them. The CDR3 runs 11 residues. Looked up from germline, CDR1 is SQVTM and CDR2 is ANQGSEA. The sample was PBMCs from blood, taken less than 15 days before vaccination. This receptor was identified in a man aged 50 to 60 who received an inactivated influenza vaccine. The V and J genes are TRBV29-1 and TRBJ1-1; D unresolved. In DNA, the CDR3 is TGCAGCGTTTTCAGTAACGCTGAAGCTTTCTTT. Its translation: CSVFSNAEAFF.